This T cell receptor (beta chain) came from a study of T cell repertoires in cytomegalovirus infection. Whole-study context: A matching HLA type, together with CMV infection, was signaled by public TCR beta signatures.

TCRdb recomputed calls from the reads with MiXCR, one row per CDR3 protein. The sample lists about 740,000 distinct CDR3 sequences; 35% to 40% were seen once. The table lists this clonotype with a few counts. Germline V lookup: CDR1 MNHEY, CDR2 SVGEGT. V was clipped by 5 bases and J by 2 bases, with 14 bases between them. The CDR3 is made up of 15 amino acids. This sequence was found in a human donor in good health (CMV status not recorded). Some clones in this sample may be carry-over from other donors' samples. The J gene is TRBJ2-3, the V gene TRBV6-2 or TRBV6-3, with D tentatively TRBD2 (7 bases). Input material: PBMCs. CDR3 coding DNA: TGTGCCAGCAGTGATCAGCGGGGACACACAGATACGCAGTATTTT. Translation gives CASSDQRGHTDTQYF.